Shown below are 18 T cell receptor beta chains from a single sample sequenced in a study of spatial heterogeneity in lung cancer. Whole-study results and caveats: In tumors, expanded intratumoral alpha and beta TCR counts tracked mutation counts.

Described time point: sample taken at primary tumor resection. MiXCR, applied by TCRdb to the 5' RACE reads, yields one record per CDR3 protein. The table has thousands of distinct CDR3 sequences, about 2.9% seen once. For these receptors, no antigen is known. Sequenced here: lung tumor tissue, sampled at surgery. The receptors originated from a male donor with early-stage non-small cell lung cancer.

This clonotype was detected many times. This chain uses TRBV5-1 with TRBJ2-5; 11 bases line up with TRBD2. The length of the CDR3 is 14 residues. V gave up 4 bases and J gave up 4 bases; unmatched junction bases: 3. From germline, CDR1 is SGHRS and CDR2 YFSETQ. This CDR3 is CASSPGTSGETQYF. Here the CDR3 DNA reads TGCGCCAGCAGCCCCGGGACTAGCGGAGAGACCCAGTACTTC.

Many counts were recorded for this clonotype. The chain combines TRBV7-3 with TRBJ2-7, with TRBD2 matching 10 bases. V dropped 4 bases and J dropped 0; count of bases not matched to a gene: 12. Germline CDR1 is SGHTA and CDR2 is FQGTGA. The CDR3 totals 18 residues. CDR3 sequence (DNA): TGTGCCAGCAGCTCCCGGGGGCTAGCGGGGGAGAACTCCTACGAGCAGTACTTC. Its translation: CASSSRGLAGENSYEQYF.

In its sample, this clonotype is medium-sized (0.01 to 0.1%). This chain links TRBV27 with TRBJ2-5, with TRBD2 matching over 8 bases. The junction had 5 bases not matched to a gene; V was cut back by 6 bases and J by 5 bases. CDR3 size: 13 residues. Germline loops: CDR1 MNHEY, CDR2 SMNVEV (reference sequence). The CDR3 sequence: CASSLREGETQYF. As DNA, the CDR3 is TGTGCCAGCAGCCTTCGGGAGGGGGAGACCCAGTACTTC.

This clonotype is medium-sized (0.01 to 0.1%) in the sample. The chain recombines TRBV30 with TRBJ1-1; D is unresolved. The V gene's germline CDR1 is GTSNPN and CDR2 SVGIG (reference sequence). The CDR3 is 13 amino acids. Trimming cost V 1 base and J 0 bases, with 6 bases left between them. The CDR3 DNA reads TGTGCCTGGAGTGCAAATGTGAACACTGAAGCTTTCTTT. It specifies CAWSANVNTEAFF.

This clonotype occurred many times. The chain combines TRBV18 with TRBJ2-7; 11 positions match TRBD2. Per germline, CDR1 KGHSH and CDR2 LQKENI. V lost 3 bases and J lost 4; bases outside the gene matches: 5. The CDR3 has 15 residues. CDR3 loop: CASSPLTSGEYEQYF. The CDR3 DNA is TGTGCCAGCTCACCGTTGACTAGCGGGGAGTACGAGCAGTACTTC.

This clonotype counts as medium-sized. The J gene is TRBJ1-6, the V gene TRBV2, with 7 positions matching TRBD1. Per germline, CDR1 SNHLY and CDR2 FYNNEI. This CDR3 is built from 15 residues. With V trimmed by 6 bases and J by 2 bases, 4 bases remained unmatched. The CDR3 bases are TGTGCCAGCAGGGAGGGGACAGCCTATAATTCACCCCTCCACTTT. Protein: CASREGTAYNSPLHF.

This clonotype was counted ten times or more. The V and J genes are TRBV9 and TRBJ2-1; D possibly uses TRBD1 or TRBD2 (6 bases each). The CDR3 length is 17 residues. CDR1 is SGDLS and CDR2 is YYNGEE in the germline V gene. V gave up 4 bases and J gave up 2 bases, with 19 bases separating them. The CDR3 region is CASSSHGGLRAYNEQFF. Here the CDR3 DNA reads TGTGCCAGCAGCTCGCACGGGGGCCTCCGCGCCTACAATGAGCAGTTCTTC.

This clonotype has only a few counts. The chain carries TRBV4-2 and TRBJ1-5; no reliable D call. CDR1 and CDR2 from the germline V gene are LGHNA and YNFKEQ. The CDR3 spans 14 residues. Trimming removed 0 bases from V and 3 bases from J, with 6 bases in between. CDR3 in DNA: TGTGCCAGCAGCCAAGATTGGGCCAATCAGCCCCAGCATTTT. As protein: CASSQDWANQPQHF.

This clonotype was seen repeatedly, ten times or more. Here the CDR3 DNA reads TGTGCTAGTGGTTTGAATCTAGCGGGGGTTTCCTTTGAGCAGTACTTC. Translating gives CASGLNLAGVSFEQYF. The chain is built from TRBV12-5 and TRBJ2-7; 10 nucleotides agree with TRBD2. The ends lost 2 bases at V and 7 bases at J; junction bases unmatched: 11. The germline V gene encodes CDR1 LGHNT and CDR2 FRNRAP. This CDR3 spans 16 amino acids.

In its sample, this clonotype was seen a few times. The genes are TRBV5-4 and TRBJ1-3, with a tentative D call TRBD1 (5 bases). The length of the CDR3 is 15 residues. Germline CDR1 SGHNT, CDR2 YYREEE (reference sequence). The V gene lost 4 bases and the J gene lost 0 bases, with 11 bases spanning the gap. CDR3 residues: CASSLQGISGNTIYF. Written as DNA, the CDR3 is TGTGCCAGCAGCCTCCAGGGCATCTCTGGAAACACCATATATTTT.

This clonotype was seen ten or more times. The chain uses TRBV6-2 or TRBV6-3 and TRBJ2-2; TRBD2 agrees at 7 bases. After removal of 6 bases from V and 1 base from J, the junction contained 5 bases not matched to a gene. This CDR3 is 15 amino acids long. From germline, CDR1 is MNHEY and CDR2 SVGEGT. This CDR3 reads CASRPQRGNTGELFF. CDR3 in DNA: TGTGCCAGCAGACCCCAGCGGGGGAACACCGGGGAGCTGTTTTTT.

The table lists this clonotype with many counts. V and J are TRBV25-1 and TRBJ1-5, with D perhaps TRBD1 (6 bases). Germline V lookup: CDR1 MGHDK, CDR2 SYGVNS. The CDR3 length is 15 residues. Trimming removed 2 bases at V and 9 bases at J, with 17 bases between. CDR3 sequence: CASSEPGTPQGPQHF. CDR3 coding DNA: TGTGCCAGCAGTGAACCCGGGACACCCCAGGGGCCCCAGCATTTT.

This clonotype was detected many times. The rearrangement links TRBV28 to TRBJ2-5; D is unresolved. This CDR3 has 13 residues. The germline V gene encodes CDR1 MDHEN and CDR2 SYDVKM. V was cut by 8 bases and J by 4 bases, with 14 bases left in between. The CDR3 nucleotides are TGTGCCAGCTATCCCTCTGGAGTAGAGACCCAGTACTTC. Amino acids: CASYPSGVETQYF.

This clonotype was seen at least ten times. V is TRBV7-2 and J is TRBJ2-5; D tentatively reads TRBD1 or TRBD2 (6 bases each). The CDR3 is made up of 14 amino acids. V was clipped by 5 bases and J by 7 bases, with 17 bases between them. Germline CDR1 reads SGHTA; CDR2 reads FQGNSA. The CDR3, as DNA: TGTGCCAGCAGCCCAGAGCGGGTAGGGGGGACCCAGTACTTC. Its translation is CASSPERVGGTQYF. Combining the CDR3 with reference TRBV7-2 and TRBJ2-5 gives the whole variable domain GAGVSQSPSNKVTEKGKDVELRCDPISGHTALYWYRQSLGQGLEFLIYFQGNSAPDKSGLPSDRFSAERTGGSVSTLTIQRTQQEDSAVYLCASSPERVGGTQYFGPGTRLLVL.

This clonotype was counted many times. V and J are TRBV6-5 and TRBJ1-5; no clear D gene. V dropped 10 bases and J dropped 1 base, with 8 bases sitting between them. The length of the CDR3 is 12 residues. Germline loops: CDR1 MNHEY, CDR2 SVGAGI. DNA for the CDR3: TGTGCCAAAACTCTAAGCAATCAGCCCCAGCATTTT. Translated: CAKTLSNQPQHF.

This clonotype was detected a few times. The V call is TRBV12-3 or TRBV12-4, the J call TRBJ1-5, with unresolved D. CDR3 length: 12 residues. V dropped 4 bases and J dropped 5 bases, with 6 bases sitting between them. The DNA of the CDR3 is TGTGCCAGCAGTTCTACGTATCAGCCCCAGCATTTT. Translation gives CASSSTYQPQHF.

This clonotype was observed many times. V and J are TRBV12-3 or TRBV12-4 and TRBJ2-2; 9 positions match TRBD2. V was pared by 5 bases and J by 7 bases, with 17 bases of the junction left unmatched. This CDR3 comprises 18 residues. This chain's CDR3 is CASSPYLATSGGGGELFF. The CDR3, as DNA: TGTGCCAGCAGTCCCTACCTCGCGACTAGCGGCGGGGGCGGGGAGCTGTTTTTT.

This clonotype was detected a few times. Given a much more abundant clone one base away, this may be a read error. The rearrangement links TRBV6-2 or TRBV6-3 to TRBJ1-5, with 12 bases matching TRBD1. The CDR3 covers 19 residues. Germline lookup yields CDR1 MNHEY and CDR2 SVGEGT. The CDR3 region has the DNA TGTGCCAGCAGGCGCCCGGGACAGGGGGCCCGAGAAAGCAATCAGCCCCAGAATTTT. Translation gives CASRRPGQGARESNQPQNF.